The rows below give T cell receptor beta chains drawn from one sample of a study of blood T cells in healthy people across ages. TCRdb re-analysed the 5' RACE reads in MiXCR, keeping a single row per CDR3 protein. The sample consists of hundreds of thousands of distinct CDR3 sequences, around 50% of them appearing once. Sequencing was carried out using blood. Receptor source: a middle-aged man in good health. The CDR3 runs from the conserved cysteine through the conserved F or W.

>TRBV29-1
CSVDPGGGSDTQYF
>TRBV7-8
CASSPRDRGELVELFF
>TRBV6-5
CASSFSWGQETQYF
>TRBV9
CASSVAGGEAHSYNEQFF
>TRBV28
CASSSPVTGHSYEQYF
>TRBV2
CASKGQDLLNSNQPQHF
>TRBV27
CASSSRVVNGYTF
>TRBV5-1
CASSLSAGGRSTDTQYF
>TRBV24-1
CATSPQGGYEQFF
>TRBV25-1
CASRATRVHEQYF
>TRBV12-5
CASGRDRLTDTQYF
>TRBV7-2
CASSLTVGRTAGEQYF
>TRBV20-1
CSASLASAQETQYF
>TRBV6-5
CASSLRGAGGETQYF
>TRBV3-1
CASSRWDSRRETQYF
>TRBV5-1
CASSSAGFTDTQYF
>TRBV7-9
CASSFRRGGDTQYF
>TRBV28
CASSLFYGTGEETQYF
>TRBV20-1
CSAGYLAKNIQYF
>TRBV21-1
CASSMSSGFHPQSTDTQYF
>TRBV20-1
CSARDDGAGETQYF
>TRBV5-1
CASSLVPGGGTDTRYF
>TRBV28
CATAGTYSTDTQYF
>TRBV20-1
CSARGRQENNEQFF
>TRBV4-3
CASSQGYSTAFF
>TRBV29-1
CSVSAANYNEQFF
>TRBV14
CASSQVLVGLSTDTQYF
>TRBV3-1
CASTSLTSGGATQYF
>TRBV3-1
CASSRPGLNNEQFF
>TRBV20-1
CSASGTETQYF
>TRBV20-1
CSASRPAGHNEQFF
>TRBV7-2
CASSVAAGNGYTF
>TRBV3-1
CASSRASETQYF
>TRBV7-2
CASSPRGSYNEQFF
>TRBV20-1
CSARDFGVVLNQPQHF
>TRBV28
CASSPTELGRSVDTQYF
>TRBV20-1
CSASRLGGYNERFF
>TRBV7-9
CASSLGWGGQDTQYF
>TRBV20-1
CSARVVSGGADTQYF
>TRBV6-6
CASSVRGHEQYF
>TRBV4-1
CASSPPGSVDEQFF